Listed here are 13 T cell receptor beta chains from one sample, sequenced in a study of PD-1 blockade in classical Hodgkin lymphoma. In every patient, relapse followed autologous stem cell transplantation, while exposure to brentuximab vedotin differed. Clones were read by immunoSEQ multiplex PCR, and TCRdb kept only the in-frame ones, dropping some. Among 20,000 to 25,000 clones listed, around 68% were seen once. Sequenced material: peripheral blood mononuclear cells (PBMCs), taken at baseline. The origin of the receptors is a human donor with classical Hodgkin lymphoma.

The chain uses TRBV5-1 and TRBJ1-4; D is unresolved. The CDR3 consists of 13 residues. V was clipped by 0 bases and J by 4 bases, with 4 bases between them. CDR1 is SGHRS and CDR2 is YFSETQ in the germline V gene. The CDR3 sequence is CASSLVLNEKLFF. CDR3 nucleotides: TGCGCCAGCAGCTTGGTTCTTAATGAAAAACTGTTTTTT.

The chain links TRBV6-5 to TRBJ1-1; 8 bases are shared with TRBD1. Trimming took 6 bases from V and 1 from J; bases not matched to a gene: 7. The CDR3 is 15 residues long. The germline gives CDR1 MNHEY, CDR2 SVGAGI. The CDR3 sequence is CASSLAGGWNTEAFF. The DNA of the CDR3 is TGTGCCAGCAGCCTTGCAGGGGGCTGGAACACTGAAGCTTTCTTT.

This chain links TRBV11-2 with TRBJ2-4; maybe TRBD1 (6 bases). CDR1 is SGHAT, CDR2 FQNNGV, per germline. V shed 3 bases and J shed 7 bases, with 13 bases lying between them. CDR3 length: 14 residues. CDR3 sequence: CASSFSSGQNIQYF. CDR3 sequence (DNA): TGTGCCAGCAGCTTTTCAAGCGGACAGAACATTCAGTACTTC.

This clone showed up just a few times. V usage is TRBV7-9 and J usage is TRBJ1-4, with 9 nucleotides matching TRBD1. J gave up 8 bases and V 5 bases, and 6 bases lay outside the gene matches. This CDR3 is built from 14 residues. CDR1 and CDR2 from the germline V gene are SEHNR and FQNEAQ (reference sequence). Here the CDR3 reads CASSPGTGWEKLFF. The CDR3 DNA sequence: TGTGCCAGCAGCCCCGGGACAGGGTGGGAAAAACTGTTTTTT. Drawing the rest from reference TRBV7-9 and TRBJ1-4, the complete variable domain is DTGVSQNPRHKITKRGQNVTFRCDPISEHNRLYWYRQTLGQGPEFLTYFQNEAQLEKSRLLSDRFSAERPKGSFSTLEIQRTEQGDSAMYLCASSPGTGWEKLFFGSGTQLSVL.

The genes are TRBV5-1 and TRBJ2-1, with 12 bases matching TRBD2. V lost 0 bases and J lost 0; bases outside the gene matches: 7. This CDR3 is 19 amino acids long. Per germline, CDR1 SGHRS and CDR2 YFSETQ. This CDR3 is CASSLELAGGPSSYNEQFF. CDR3 DNA: TGCGCCAGCAGCTTGGAACTAGCGGGGGGCCCTAGCTCCTACAATGAGCAGTTCTTC.

The chain joins TRBV19 to TRBJ2-3, with 7 bases identical to TRBD2. The germline V gene has CDR1 LNHDA and CDR2 SQIVND (reference sequence). Trimming took 5 bases from V and 1 from J; bases not matched to a gene: 6. The CDR3 covers 15 residues. CDR3 amino acids: CASSALAPRTDTQYF. DNA for the CDR3: TGTGCCAGTAGTGCACTAGCGCCTCGCACAGATACGCAGTATTTT.

The chain employs TRBV5-5 and TRBJ2-7; D ambiguous. The CDR3 spans 14 residues. The V and J ends lost 6 bases and 2 bases respectively, with 15 bases between them. Germline loops: CDR1 SGHKS, CDR2 YYEKEE (reference sequence). Here the CDR3 reads CASTRAPIPYEQYF. The CDR3 nucleotides are TGTGCCAGCACCCGGGCCCCCATACCCTACGAGCAGTACTTC.

V and J are TRBV18 and TRBJ1-1; maybe TRBD1 (5 bases). V lost 3 bases and J lost 5, with 10 bases in between. The CDR3 runs 13 residues. From germline, CDR1 is KGHSH and CDR2 LQKENI. The CDR3 spells CASSPRGGTEAFF. The CDR3 DNA is TGTGCCAGCTCACCTCGTGGGGGTACTGAAGCTTTCTTT.

This clone is medium-sized by share. This sequence joins TRBV27 and TRBJ1-1, with TRBD1 matching 10 bases. CDR1 is MNHEY, CDR2 SMNVEV, per germline (reference sequence). This CDR3 is 17 amino acids long. V lost 5 bases to trimming and J lost 6 bases; unmatched junction nucleotides: 15. As DNA, the CDR3 is TGTGCCAGCAGTCCCGACAGGGGGCGGGTTGGGTCTTCTGAAGCTTTCTTT. Amino acid sequence: CASSPDRGRVGSSEAFF.

The V call is TRBV6-5, the J call TRBJ2-1; 7 bases match TRBD2. This CDR3 spans 13 amino acids. Trimming cost V 10 bases and J 3 bases; bases outside gene matches: 6. The V gene's germline CDR1 is MNHEY and CDR2 SVGAGI. CDR3 nucleotides: TGTGCCACTGCTTGGGGGGGCTACAATGAGCAGTTCTTC. Translation: CATAWGGYNEQFF.

V gene TRBV5-1 combines with J gene TRBJ1-5, with D possibly matching TRBD1 (6 bases). Per germline, CDR1 SGHRS and CDR2 YFSETQ. The CDR3 totals 17 residues. V lost 1 base to trimming and J lost 3 bases, with 17 bases between them. CDR3: CASSLRPTGGNNQPQHF. As DNA, the CDR3 is TGCGCCAGCAGCTTGCGGCCGACGGGGGGCAACAATCAGCCCCAGCATTTT.

This chain links TRBV9 with TRBJ1-5, with 7 bases aligning to TRBD1. V shed 0 bases and J 4 bases; nucleotides not matched to a gene: 1. CDR3 length: 14 residues. The germline V gene has CDR1 SGDLS and CDR2 YYNGEE. CDR3 in DNA: TGTGCCAGCAGCGTAGAGGGGGCTAATCAGCCCCAGCATTTT. Translated: CASSVEGANQPQHF. The whole variable domain, remainder taken from reference TRBV9 and TRBJ1-5, is DSGVTQTPKHLITATGQRVTLRCSPRSGDLSVYWYQQSLDQGLQFLIQYYNGEERAKGNILERFSAQQFPDLHSELNLSSLELGDSALYFCASSVEGANQPQHFGDGTRLSIL.

The chain employs TRBV7-6 and TRBJ2-3; 7 positions match TRBD2. Germline CDR1 reads SGHVS; CDR2 reads FNYEAQ. With V trimmed by 5 bases and J by 1 base, 6 bases remained unmatched. This CDR3 comprises 15 residues. The CDR3 DNA sequence: TGTGCCAGCAGCCCGAAAGCGGGGCGCACAGATACGCAGTATTTT. Its translation is CASSPKAGRTDTQYF.